This entry lists 19 T cell receptor beta chains sequenced from one sample in a study of beta chain features in type 1 diabetes. cDNA synthesis used the whole RNA isolate, giving expressed TCRB sequences. Only in-frame clones appear in the TCRdb table, and some are missing; sequencing was by immunoSEQ multiplex PCR. Here the sample spans about 320,000 clones, 12% to 15% being singletons. Sequencing was performed on central memory CD4+ T cells from blood. The receptors were sampled from a young man in good health.

This clone was detected only a few times. This sequence joins TRBV4-1 and TRBJ2-7; TRBD2 is a possible D gene (6 bases). This CDR3 spans 13 amino acids. Trimming removed 2 bases from V and 3 bases from J, with 8 bases in between. In germline, CDR1 is MGHRA, CDR2 YSYEKL. The CDR3 DNA reads TGCGCCAGCAGCCAAACCGGGAGCTACGAGCAGTACTTC. Translating gives CASSQTGSYEQYF.

This clone has at least ten counts. The V call is TRBV7-8, the J call TRBJ2-3; a weak D match, TRBD1 (6 bases). Germline assignment: CDR1 SGHVS and CDR2 FQNEAQ. Trimming stripped 7 bases from V and 1 base from J, with 9 bases between. This CDR3 spans 13 amino acids. CDR3 sequence (DNA): TGTGCCAGCACACAGGGACGCACAGATACGCAGTATTTT. Translation gives CASTQGRTDTQYF.

A remark on this clone: This clone may be a read error of a much larger clone one base away. V is TRBV9 and J is TRBJ2-3; TRBD2 agrees at 7 bases. Trimming took 4 bases from V and 0 from J; bases not matched to a gene: 2. Germline V gives CDR1 SGDLS, CDR2 YYNGEE. The length of the CDR3 is 14 residues. CDR3 protein: CASSPSGSTDTQYF. In nucleotides, the CDR3 is TGTGCCAGCAGCCCTAGCGGAAGCACAGATACGCAGTATTTT.

This clone was picked up a small number of times. V and J are TRBV6-7 and TRBJ2-7; maybe TRBD1 (5 bases). TRBV6-7 falls under the ORF class, with uncertain function. V lost 6 bases and J 2 bases, leaving 17 bases between the germline ends. The CDR3 runs to 15 residues. CDR3 nucleotide sequence: TGTGCCAGCAGCTTCAAACACAGGATCCCCTACGAGCAGTACTTC. This gives the protein CASSFKHRIPYEQYF.

This clone was picked up many times. This chain uses TRBV19 with TRBJ1-1, with D uncertain. V was clipped by 3 bases and J by 5 bases, with 7 bases between them. The CDR3 runs 12 residues. CDR1 and CDR2 from the germline V gene are LNHDA and SQIVND (reference sequence). The CDR3 coding sequence is TGTGCCAGTAGTATCGCTGGAACTGAAGCTTTCTTT. Translated: CASSIAGTEAFF.

The sample holds a few counts of this clone. The genes are TRBV13 and TRBJ2-7; tentatively, D is TRBD2 (6 bases). Trimming stripped 5 bases from V and 3 bases from J, with 14 bases between. Germline loops: CDR1 PRHDT, CDR2 FYEKMQ (reference sequence). The CDR3 loop spans 14 amino acids. The CDR3 sequence is CASSPAGSFYEQYV. As DNA, the CDR3 is TGTGCCAGCAGCCCAGCGGGCTCCTTCTACGAGCAGTACGTC.

The genes are TRBV27 and TRBJ1-2, with D tentatively TRBD1 (5 bases). Deletions cut 4 bases from V and 8 bases from J, with 11 bases between. The CDR3 length is 12 residues. Looked up from germline, CDR1 is MNHEY and CDR2 is SMNVEV (reference sequence). CDR3 region: CASSSQGGGYTF. The CDR3 nucleotides are TGTGCCAGCAGTTCCCAGGGCGGGGGCTACACCTTC.

With respect to this clone: This same CDR3 is encoded by further DNA sequences in the sample. V and J are TRBV20-1 and TRBJ2-5; D is uncertain. Trimming cost V 5 bases and J 5 bases, with 9 bases left between them. The V gene's germline CDR1 is DFQATT and CDR2 SNEGSKA (reference sequence). This CDR3 has 11 residues. The CDR3 here is CSAPLQETQYF. Written as DNA, the CDR3 is TGCAGTGCTCCTCTACAGGAGACCCAGTACTTC.

The CDR3 protein is CASSDHNEQFF. The CDR3 nucleotides read TGTGCCAGCAGTGACCACAATGAGCAGTTCTTC. The J gene is TRBJ2-1, the V gene TRBV6-1, with no clear D. Trimming took 3 bases from V and 5 from J, leaving 2 bases between them. CDR3 length equals 11 residues. The germline gives CDR1 MNHNS, CDR2 SASEGT.

This clone has a handful of counts. This sequence joins TRBV7-2 and TRBJ1-5; possible D gene TRBD1, 5 bases. Germline V gives CDR1 SGHTA, CDR2 FQGNSA. Trimming pared 5 bases from V and 7 bases from J, leaving 12 bases between. The CDR3 runs 13 residues. The CDR3 loop is CASSRGRNQPQHF. CDR3 coding DNA: TGTGCCAGCAGCCGGGGACGAAACCAGCCCCAGCATTTT.

In its sample, this clone was seen a few times. Other DNA sequences in this specimen translate into the identical CDR3. This chain uses TRBV27 with TRBJ2-3, with 14 positions matching TRBD2. Germline CDR1 reads MNHEY; CDR2 reads SMNVEV (reference sequence). The J segment lost 5 bases and the V segment lost 6 bases, leaving 4 bases of the junction unmatched. The CDR3 is 15 amino acids. The CDR3 DNA reads as TGTGCCAGCAGCTTGACTAGCGGGGGGGGAGATACGCAGTATTTT. Translated, it gives CASSLTSGGGDTQYF.

The V and J genes are TRBV27 and TRBJ2-1; TRBD2 matches 9 bases. Looked up from germline, CDR1 is MNHEY and CDR2 is SMNVEV (reference sequence). Losses at the gene ends were 6 bases for V and 6 bases for J; bases not matched to a gene: 9. The CDR3 is 15 amino acids. The CDR3 spells CASSPPGLAPNEQFF. The CDR3 bases are TGTGCCAGCAGCCCCCCGGGACTAGCCCCCAATGAGCAGTTCTTC.

The V gene is TRBV7-2, the J gene TRBJ1-1, with 7 bases that match TRBD1. With 5 bases clipped from V and 1 base from J, the junction kept 4 bases outside the gene matches. This CDR3 has 14 amino acids. CDR1 is SGHTA and CDR2 is FQGNSA in the germline V gene. CDR3 in DNA: TGTGCCAGCAGCAGGGGGACAGCGAACACTGAAGCTTTCTTT. This gives the protein CASSRGTANTEAFF.

The rearrangement uses TRBV6-1 and TRBJ2-1; the D call may be TRBD1 or TRBD2 (5 bases each). The germline gives CDR1 MNHNS, CDR2 SASEGT. The V and J ends lost 5 bases and 4 bases respectively, with 15 bases between them. The CDR3 has 15 residues. The DNA for the CDR3 is TGTGCCAGCAGTCCCCGTGAGGGGTTTTACAATGAGCAGTTCTTC. Residues: CASSPREGFYNEQFF.

The chain couples TRBV6-5 to TRBJ2-7; D gene uncertain. CDR3 length: 13 residues. V was cut by 4 bases and J by 9 bases, with 16 bases left in between. CDR1 and CDR2 from the germline V gene are MNHEY and SVGAGI. CDR3: CASSLVGASGQYV. CDR3 nucleotide sequence: TGTGCCAGCAGTTTAGTCGGTGCCTCAGGGCAGTACGTC.

The chain combines TRBV7-2 with TRBJ1-2, with a tentative D call TRBD1 (6 bases). CDR3 size: 13 residues. V lost 7 bases, J lost 3 bases, and 12 bases lay in between. Germline lookup yields CDR1 SGHTA and CDR2 FQGNSA. CDR3 in amino acids: CASNPQGDYGYTF. The CDR3 region has the DNA TGTGCCAGCAACCCACAGGGAGACTATGGCTACACCTTC.

As to this clone: This may be a read error, as it is one base from a much larger clone. The CDR3 spells CASSPNTDTQYF. In nucleotides, the CDR3 is TGTGCCAGCAGCCCAAACACAGATACGCAGTATTTT. The V and J genes are TRBV7-6 and TRBJ2-3; no definite D call. This CDR3 has 12 residues. Germline loops: CDR1 SGHVS, CDR2 FNYEAQ. V was pared by 5 bases and J by 2 bases, with 5 bases between.

The chain has TRBV30 and TRBJ2-2; the D gene is possibly TRBD1 (5 bases). V dropped 0 bases and J dropped 4 bases, with 15 bases sitting between them. This CDR3 has 16 residues. CDR1 is GTSNPN and CDR2 is SVGIG in the germline V gene (reference sequence). CDR3 DNA: TGTGCCTGGAGTGTACAGGTCAGGGTGGGCACCGGGGAGCTGTTTTTT. It specifies CAWSVQVRVGTGELFF.

The chain carries TRBV5-4 and TRBJ2-1; 15 bases are shared with TRBD2. The V and J ends lost 0 bases and 5 bases, in that order; junction bases with no gene match: 6. The germline CDR1 and CDR2 sequences are SGHNT and YYREEE (reference sequence). This CDR3 is built from 18 residues. The CDR3 sequence is CASSLGTSGRAGDNEQFF. Written as DNA, the CDR3 is TGTGCCAGCAGCTTGGGGACTAGCGGGAGGGCGGGGGACAATGAGCAGTTCTTC. Complete variable domain (other parts from reference TRBV5-4 and TRBJ2-1): ETGVTQSPTHLIKTRGQQVTLRCSSQSGHNTVSWYQQALGQGPQFIFQYYREEENGRGNFPPRFSGLQFPNYSSELNVNALELDDSALYLCASSLGTSGRAGDNEQFFGPGTRLTVL.